This entry features one T cell receptor beta chain sequence. The target antigen is unknown. Losses at the gene ends were 6 bases for V and 1 base for J; bases not matched to a gene: 8. The V gene's germline CDR1 is DFQATT and CDR2 SNEGSKA (reference sequence). CDR3 length equals 16 residues. Healthy Caucasian individuals from Russia aged 6 to 90 were enrolled as donors. Primers used in a second PCR of about 7 to 12 cycles were a sample-barcoded 5' primer and a J-beta primer mix. TCRdb re-called the 5' RACE reads with MiXCR, one entry per CDR3 protein. This sample carries roughly 800,000 distinct CDR3 sequences, approximately 25% of them seen once, and the ten largest clones take roughly 9%. This specimen comes from a study of blood T cells in healthy people across ages. Study-level points and caveats: For the donors, CMV status was unknown and possibly confounded expanded clonotype changes.

These data also formed part of another study, on T cells of mothers and their children. That source reports: It was related mother-child pairs that showed slightly higher overlap than unrelated pairs, without reaching significance.

The TCR was taken from a boy younger than 18 in good health. The chain has TRBV20-1 and TRBJ2-5; TRBD2 matches at 13 bases. Sequences were obtained from blood. The CDR3 loop is CSALGLAGALQETQYF. The CDR3 coding sequence is TGCAGTGCGCTTGGACTAGCGGGAGCCCTCCAAGAGACCCAGTACTTC.